This TCR beta chain was sequenced during a study of T cell responses to AZD1222 COVID-19 vaccine. Details on this clone: Its matching antigen is unknown.

General observations from the study: Spike was spanned by vaccine-associated CD4 TCRs, which were dominant at 160-218 and 743-854.

Recipients boosted at about 4 weeks or about 12 weeks are pooled. Generated by immunoSEQ multiplex PCR, the TCRdb table keeps only in-frame clones and is missing some. The sample holds roughly 93,000 clones, about nine tenths seen once. The V end lost 1 base, the J end lost 2 bases, and 16 bases lay between the germline ends. The CDR3 has 17 residues. Germline values: CDR1 SGHTA, CDR2 FQGTGA. The rearrangement links TRBV7-3 to TRBJ2-3; D is perhaps TRBD2 (6 bases). The sequence derives from an adult who received the AZD1222 COVID-19 vaccine. The specimen comprised peripheral blood, sampled 28 days after the second AZD1222 dose. CDR3 sequence: CASSLKGRRGNTDTQYF. The CDR3 DNA reads TGTGCCAGCAGCTTAAAGGGTCGGCGGGGAAACACAGATACGCAGTATTTT.